This passage covers 15 T cell receptor beta chains from one sample sequenced in a study of identical twins. One entry per CDR3 protein results from TCRdb running MiXCR on the 5' RACE reads. The repertoire holds approximately 500,000 distinct CDR3 sequences, with approximately 16% as singletons. In addition, the sample was reused for a study of yellow fever vaccine responses in identical twins.

The sequenced sample consisted of CD4+ T cells sorted from blood. Every receptor here comes from a woman between 18 and 30 years old in good health.

This clonotype has more than one count but fewer than ten. The V call is TRBV20-1, the J call TRBJ2-7; 7 nucleotides match TRBD1. This CDR3 region has 11 residues. J gave up 7 bases and V 1 base, and 1 base lay outside the gene matches. Per the germline V gene, CDR1 is DFQATT and CDR2 is SNEGSKA (reference sequence). CDR3 region: CSARAGQEQYV. CDR3 DNA sequence: TGCAGTGCTAGAGCGGGACAGGAGCAGTACGTC.

The chain links TRBV5-1 to TRBJ2-2, with 7 nucleotides matching TRBD1. In germline, CDR1 is SGHRS, CDR2 YFSETQ. The CDR3 totals 16 residues. With V trimmed by 0 bases and J by 4 bases, 6 bases remained unmatched. The CDR3 protein is CASSLAKGATTGELFF. The CDR3 coding sequence is TGCGCCAGCAGCTTGGCTAAGGGGGCGACCACCGGGGAGCTGTTTTTT.

There are a few counts of this clonotype. Here the CDR3 reads CASSFPPGANYGYTF. CDR3 nucleotide sequence: TGTGCCAGCAGTTTTCCCCCTGGGGCTAACTATGGCTACACCTTC. The rearrangement links TRBV28 to TRBJ1-2; D is unclear. The CDR3 spans 15 residues. V lost 3 bases, J lost 0 bases, and 11 bases lay in between. Germline CDR1 MDHEN, CDR2 SYDVKM.

This clonotype occurred a few times. The chain employs TRBV25-1 and TRBJ1-5, with TRBD1 matching over 7 bases. From germline, CDR1 is MGHDK and CDR2 SYGVNS. This CDR3 is 18 amino acids long. V dropped 5 bases and J dropped 4; count of bases not matched to a gene: 17. The chain's CDR3 is CASSPTEGAGEPNQPQHF. CDR3 nucleotides: TGTGCCAGCAGTCCTACAGAGGGGGCAGGTGAACCTAATCAGCCCCAGCATTTT.

The CDR3 loop reads CASSSGAGTGELFF. In nucleotides, the CDR3 is TGTGCCAGCAGTTCAGGGGCAGGAACCGGGGAGCTGTTTTTT. This rearrangement joins TRBV12-3 or TRBV12-4 to TRBJ2-2, with D perhaps TRBD1 (6 bases). V shed 4 bases and J shed 5 bases, with 11 bases lying between them. This CDR3 region has 14 residues.

This clonotype appeared a few times. V and J are TRBV9 and TRBJ1-2; D remains ambiguous. Deletions cut 2 bases from V and 6 bases from J, with 11 bases between. Germline V CDR1 and CDR2: SGDLS, YYNGEE. The CDR3 runs to 13 residues. The CDR3 DNA is TGTGCCAGCAGCGTGCGGGTTGCTGATGGCTACACCTTC. This gives the protein CASSVRVADGYTF. Full variable domain (outside the CDR3, taken from reference TRBV9 and TRBJ1-2): DSGVTQTPKHLITATGQRVTLRCSPRSGDLSVYWYQQSLDQGLQFLIQYYNGEERAKGNILERFSAQQFPDLHSELNLSSLELGDSALYFCASSVRVADGYTFGSGTRLTVV.

The gene calls are TRBV20-1 and TRBJ2-3; 8 bases agree with TRBD1. The germline V gene has CDR1 DFQATT and CDR2 SNEGSKA (reference sequence). The CDR3 is made up of 15 amino acids. V lost 5 bases, J lost 4 bases, and 11 bases stayed unmatched. DNA of the CDR3: TGCAGTGCTCCAACCCGGGACAGGAGTTCAGATACGCAGTATTTT. Its translation is CSAPTRDRSSDTQYF.

This clonotype was seen once. The CDR3 here is CASSSNGLAGVKQFF. DNA for the CDR3: TGTGCCAGCAGCTCTAACGGACTAGCGGGCGTTAAGCAGTTCTTC. The chain links TRBV11-1 to TRBJ2-1; TRBD2 agrees at 11 bases. The length of the CDR3 is 15 residues. The ends lost 4 bases at V and 11 bases at J; junction bases unmatched: 10. Germline V CDR1 and CDR2: SGHAT, FQDESV (reference sequence).

This clonotype was observed many times. This rearrangement joins TRBV12-3 or TRBV12-4 to TRBJ2-3; D unresolved. Trimming left V 6 bases short and J 2 bases short, with 3 bases between. The CDR3 is made up of 11 amino acids. CDR3 coding DNA: TGTGCCAGCAGCTCCACAGATACGCAGTATTTT. Amino acids: CASSSTDTQYF.

This clonotype was seen a few times. This sequence joins TRBV7-2 and TRBJ2-1; the D gene is possibly TRBD2 (5 bases). The CDR3 has 12 amino acids. Germline assignment: CDR1 SGHTA and CDR2 FQGNSA. Deletions cut 5 bases from V and 9 bases from J, with 11 bases between. The CDR3 region has the DNA TGTGCCAGCAGCACCCTAGCTAGTGAGCAGTTCTTC. This gives the protein CASSTLASEQFF.

The V and J genes are TRBV4-1 and TRBJ2-1, with D possibly matching TRBD2 (6 bases). Deletions cut 2 bases from V and 0 bases from J, with 8 bases between. The germline V gene encodes CDR1 MGHRA and CDR2 YSYEKL. The CDR3 totals 15 residues. The CDR3 nucleotides read TGCGCCAGCAGCCAACAGACTAGCTCCTACAATGAGCAGTTCTTC. Encoded protein: CASSQQTSSYNEQFF.

The genes are TRBV10-3 and TRBJ2-2; no clear D. Trimming removed 5 bases from V and 5 bases from J, with 9 bases in between. The CDR3 length is 13 residues. CDR1 ENHRY and CDR2 SYGVKD come from the germline V gene. CDR3 loop: CAISPIGTGELFF. The CDR3 nucleotides read TGTGCCATCAGTCCGATCGGTACCGGGGAGCTGTTTTTT.

This clonotype was seen at least ten times. This chain connects TRBV5-1 to TRBJ2-7; 13 nucleotides match TRBD2. This CDR3 is built from 15 residues. Trimming removed 3 bases from V and 3 bases from J; junction bases left unmatched: 3. CDR1 and CDR2 (germline): SGHRS, YFSETQ. Here the CDR3 DNA reads TGCGCCAGCAGCTCGGGACTAGCGGGGTACTACGAGCAGTACTTC. It translates to CASSSGLAGYYEQYF.

This clonotype was picked up a small number of times. The chain uses TRBV4-1 and TRBJ1-4; D is unclear. V lost 7 bases, J lost 0 bases, and 12 bases lay in between. The CDR3 sequence is 15 residues long. Germline V gives CDR1 MGHRA, CDR2 YSYEKL. The CDR3: CASTSGGTTNEKLFF. The CDR3 DNA sequence: TGCGCCAGCACTTCCGGCGGGACAACTAATGAAAAACTGTTTTTT.

The chain has TRBV3-1 and TRBJ1-3; D not resolved. Between the trimmed V and J ends, which lost 6 bases and 3 bases, there was a span of 9 bases. From germline, CDR1 is LGHDT and CDR2 YNNKEL (reference sequence). This CDR3 has 13 amino acids. The DNA for the CDR3 is TGTGCCAGCAGACCCCGGGATGGAAACACCATATATTTT. Its translation: CASRPRDGNTIYF.